This TCR beta chain was identified in a study of cytomegalovirus exposure and HLA in healthy donors. Per germline, CDR1 SGHTA and CDR2 FQGTGA. V lost 3 bases and J 0 bases, leaving 15 bases between the germline ends. The CDR3 consists of 17 residues. A single count supports this clone. TCRdb keeps only in-frame clones here, not all; method: immunoSEQ multiplex PCR. The sample has tens of thousands of clones; 90% to 95% are singletons. The specimen was PBMCs. The chain combines TRBV7-3 with TRBJ2-1; no clear D gene. The origin of this receptor is a man aged 18 to 30 in good health and CMV-seropositive. CDR3 region: CASSFTGHLVSYNEQFF. The DNA of the CDR3 is TGTGCCAGCAGCTTTACGGGTCATCTCGTCTCCTACAATGAGCAGTTCTTC.